This TCR beta chain emerged from a study of T-cell memory formation after mild COVID-19. Looking at the study overall: TCR clusters were largely donor specific.

Regarding the study as a whole: A subset of responding clones appeared in pre-infection memory, suggesting cross-reactive memory joined. Contracting CD4+ clones lay largely in CM and EM, with CD8+ ones residing in EMRA.

This clonotype showed up just a few times. The antigen remains undetermined. The germline V gene encodes CDR1 WSHSY and CDR2 SAAADI. Trimming left V 0 bases short and J 2 bases short, with 14 bases between. This CDR3 region has 17 residues. TCRdb passed the 5' RACE reads through MiXCR, listing each CDR3 protein once. The sample has fewer than 300,000 distinct CDR3 sequences; over 15% are singletons. The source material was PBMCs or a T cell subset sorted from them (not recorded which). This clonotype was obtained from a man aged 18-30 years who had mild COVID-19 (a few samples of this study predate the infection). Cell type and time point are not known. The chain employs TRBV10-2 and TRBJ2-1; D is ambiguous. In DNA, the CDR3 is TGCGCCAGCAGTGAGTCGTTTCTCGTTTACCCCTACAATGAGCAGTTCTTC. Translated, it gives CASSESFLVYPYNEQFF.